The T cell receptor (beta chain) described here comes from a study of cytomegalovirus exposure and HLA in healthy donors. Clones were sequenced by immunoSEQ multiplex PCR, and TCRdb holds only the in-frame ones, with some missing. Among 150,000 to 200,000 clones listed, 86% were seen once. Germline V CDR1 and CDR2: SGHTS, YDEGEE. The length of the CDR3 is 17 residues. Trimming took 3 bases from V and 4 from J; bases not matched to a gene: 13. V and J are TRBV5-8 and TRBJ2-7; TRBD1 agrees at 10 bases. The sequencing sample was made of PBMCs. This TCR derives from a woman aged 18 to 35 in good health and CMV-seronegative. CDR3 nucleotide sequence: TGTGCCAGCAGCTCATCCCGACAGGGGGCTCCCCTGTACGAGCAGTACTTC. Protein product: CASSSSRQGAPLYEQYF.